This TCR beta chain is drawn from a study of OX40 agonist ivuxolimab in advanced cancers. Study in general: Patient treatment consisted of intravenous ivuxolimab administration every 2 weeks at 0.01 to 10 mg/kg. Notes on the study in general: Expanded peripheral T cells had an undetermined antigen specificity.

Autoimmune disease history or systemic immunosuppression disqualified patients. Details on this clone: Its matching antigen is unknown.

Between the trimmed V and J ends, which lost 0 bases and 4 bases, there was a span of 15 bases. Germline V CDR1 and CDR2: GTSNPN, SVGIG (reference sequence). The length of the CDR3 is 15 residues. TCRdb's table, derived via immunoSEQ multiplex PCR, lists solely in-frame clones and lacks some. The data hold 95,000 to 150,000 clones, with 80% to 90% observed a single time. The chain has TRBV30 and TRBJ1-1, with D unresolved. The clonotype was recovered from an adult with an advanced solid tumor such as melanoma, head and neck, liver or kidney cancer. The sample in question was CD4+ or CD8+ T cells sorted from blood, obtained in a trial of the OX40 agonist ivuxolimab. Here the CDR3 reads CAWSVPNARGTEAFF. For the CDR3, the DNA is TGTGCCTGGAGTGTCCCTAACGCCCGGGGCACTGAAGCTTTCTTT.